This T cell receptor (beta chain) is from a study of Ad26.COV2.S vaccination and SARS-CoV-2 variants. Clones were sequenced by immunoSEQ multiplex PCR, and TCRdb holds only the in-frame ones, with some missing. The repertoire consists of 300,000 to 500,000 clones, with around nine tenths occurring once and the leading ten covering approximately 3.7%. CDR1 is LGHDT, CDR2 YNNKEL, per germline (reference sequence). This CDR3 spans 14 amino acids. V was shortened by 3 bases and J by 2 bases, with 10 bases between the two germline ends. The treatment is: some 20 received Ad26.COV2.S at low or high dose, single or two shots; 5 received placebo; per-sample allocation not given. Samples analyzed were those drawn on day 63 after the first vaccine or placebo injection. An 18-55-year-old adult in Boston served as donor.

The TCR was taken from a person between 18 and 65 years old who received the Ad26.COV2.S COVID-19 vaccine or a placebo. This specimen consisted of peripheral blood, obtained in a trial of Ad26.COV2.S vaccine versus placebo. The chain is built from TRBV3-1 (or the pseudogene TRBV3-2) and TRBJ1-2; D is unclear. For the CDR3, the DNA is TGTGCCAGCAGCCAGGGAGTTGGGAACTATGGCTACACCTTC. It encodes CASSQGVGNYGYTF.